This T cell receptor (beta chain) was captured in a study of blood T cell repertoires in COVID-19. The overall study: There were acute and convalescent COVID-19 samples, and they came from the United States, Italy and Spain. From T cells, B-cell-depleted T cells, or PBMCs came the material, which was cDNA or gDNA.

As handled by the study authors: From reference gene primer amplification, estimates of nucleated cell counts were derived. Repertoires were generated with immunoSEQ multiplex PCR, while TCRdb's copy carries only in-frame clones and drops some. V, J and clone size were drawn from that table, and D and trimming were deduced from the DNA. The table lists about 220,000 clones, approximately 86% of them singletons. V shed 5 bases and J shed 4 bases, with 17 bases lying between them. Germline CDR1 SGHNT, CDR2 YENEEA. This CDR3 is 16 amino acids long. Sequencing input: peripheral blood. The gene calls are TRBV11-3 and TRBJ2-2, with D possibly being TRBD2 (6 bases). The sequence was collected from a woman older than 75 with acute or convalescent COVID-19. Here the CDR3 reads CASSPVGGRFTGELFF. The CDR3, as DNA: TGTGCCAGCAGCCCGGTCGGGGGTCGTTTCACCGGGGAGCTGTTTTTT.